The rows below give T cell receptor beta chains drawn from one sample of a study of T cells in localized non-small cell lung cancer. Only in-frame clones appear in the TCRdb table, and some are missing; sequencing was by immunoSEQ multiplex PCR. The table includes 20,000 to 30,000 clones, roughly 80% detected once. Sequences were derived from peripheral blood, sampled before any cancer treatment. These receptors were taken from a woman aged 35-70 years with stage I lung adenocarcinoma. Each CDR3 is given with its conserved first and last residue. The D gene is left open where the match is weak. Clone size appears in some rows only: once, few, many, or a class for an expanded clone.

D gene: -; J gene: TRBJ1-1; V gene: TRBV4-1; clone size: -; CDR3 DNA: TGCGCCAGCAGCCAACATGGGGCAGGGAACACTGAAGCTTTCTTT; CDR3 protein: CASSQHGAGNTEAFF
D gene: -; J gene: TRBJ2-3; V gene: TRBV14; clone size: -; CDR3 DNA: TGTGCCAGCAGCCGACCCCGGGAGAGGGGGCGAGATACGCAGTATTTT; CDR3 protein: CASSRPRERGRDTQYF
D gene: TRBD1; J gene: TRBJ1-2; V gene: TRBV29-1; clone size: -; CDR3 DNA: TGCAGCGTTGGGAGACAGGGGGGCTATGGCTACACCTTC; CDR3 protein: CSVGRQGGYGYTF
D gene: -; J gene: TRBJ2-1; V gene: TRBV18; clone size: -; CDR3 DNA: TGTGCCAGCTCAGGTCAGGGCGCCCATGAGCAGTTCTTC; CDR3 protein: CASSGQGAHEQFF
D gene: -; J gene: TRBJ2-7; V gene: TRBV6-5; clone size: -; CDR3 DNA: TGTGCCAGCAGTAACCCTGCACTCGGGGTGTACGAGCAGTACTTC; CDR3 protein: CASSNPALGVYEQYF
D gene: -; J gene: TRBJ2-2; V gene: TRBV6-1; clone size: medium-sized; CDR3 DNA: TGTGCCAGCACCCCAGGGGCCAACACCGGGGAGCTGTTTTTT; CDR3 protein: CASTPGANTGELFF
D gene: TRBD2; J gene: TRBJ2-5; V gene: TRBV6-6; clone size: once; CDR3 DNA: TGTGCCAGCAGTAAGGGACTAACGGGGGGAGAGACCCAGTACTTC; CDR3 protein: CASSKGLTGGETQYF
D gene: -; J gene: TRBJ1-6; V gene: TRBV2; clone size: -; CDR3 DNA: TGTGCCAGCATCAGGGAAAGGGATTCACCCCTCCACTTT; CDR3 protein: CASIRERDSPLHF
D gene: TRBD2; J gene: TRBJ2-1; V gene: TRBV7-2; clone size: -; CDR3 DNA: TGTGCCAGCAGCCTTAGCGGGGGCGCCCCCTACAATGAGCAGTTCTTC; CDR3 protein: CASSLSGGAPYNEQFF
D gene: -; J gene: TRBJ2-3; V gene: TRBV19; clone size: -; CDR3 DNA: TGTGCCAGTAGTAGCACCGGGCCCACAGGTCGGTATTTT; CDR3 protein: CASSSTGPTGRYF
D gene: -; J gene: TRBJ2-7; V gene: TRBV7-2; clone size: -; CDR3 DNA: TGTGCCAGCAGCGGCAGAGGGGGGTACGAGCAGTACTTC; CDR3 protein: CASSGRGGYEQYF
D gene: -; J gene: TRBJ2-7; V gene: TRBV5-1; clone size: -; CDR3 DNA: TGCGCCAGCAGCTTGGATCAGGGGGGGACCTACGAGCAGTACTTC; CDR3 protein: CASSLDQGGTYEQYF
D gene: TRBD2; J gene: TRBJ2-7; V gene: TRBV29-1; clone size: -; CDR3 DNA: TGCAGCGTGGGACTAGCGGGGGCTTGGGAGCAGTACTTC; CDR3 protein: CSVGLAGAWEQYF
D gene: TRBD1; J gene: TRBJ2-7; V gene: TRBV5-3; clone size: few; CDR3 DNA: TGTGCCAGATTTGGGACAGGGTGGTTC; CDR3 protein: CARFGTGWF
D gene: -; J gene: TRBJ1-4; V gene: TRBV6-6; clone size: once; CDR3 DNA: TGTGCCAGCAGTTACTATGGGAATGAAAAACTGTTTTTT; CDR3 protein: CASSYYGNEKLFF
D gene: -; J gene: TRBJ1-6; V gene: TRBV6-6; clone size: -; CDR3 DNA: TGTGCCAGCAGTTACACCGGAGGTAATTCACCCCTCCACTTT; CDR3 protein: CASSYTGGNSPLHF
D gene: -; J gene: TRBJ1-3; V gene: TRBV6-5; clone size: -; CDR3 DNA: TGTGCCACGTCGACGGCTTTCTCTGGAAACACCATATATTTT; CDR3 protein: CATSTAFSGNTIYF
D gene: -; J gene: TRBJ2-6; V gene: TRBV29-1; clone size: once; CDR3 DNA: TGCAGCGTTTCAGGGTCTGGGGCCAACGTCCTGACTTTC; CDR3 protein: CSVSGSGANVLTF
D gene: -; J gene: TRBJ1-1; V gene: TRBV6-6; clone size: -; CDR3 DNA: TGTGCCAGCAGTCGGGCCACTGAAGCTTTCTTT; CDR3 protein: CASSRATEAFF
D gene: TRBD1; J gene: TRBJ2-1; V gene: TRBV5-8; clone size: few; CDR3 DNA: TGTGCCAGCAGCTTGGGGACAGGGTGGAGATTGGTTGAGCAGTTCTTC; CDR3 protein: CASSLGTGWRLVEQFF
D gene: TRBD1; J gene: TRBJ1-1; V gene: TRBV2; clone size: -; CDR3 DNA: TGTGCCAGCAGTGAAGTGGGGACAGTTAACACTGAAGCTTTCTTT; CDR3 protein: CASSEVGTVNTEAFF